The rows below give T cell receptor beta chains drawn from one sample of a study of blood T cell repertoires in COVID-19. Sequenced by immunoSEQ multiplex PCR; TCRdb stores in-frame clones only, minus some. The top ten clones hold roughly 5.1% of a sample with some 200,000 clones, 80% to 85% of them seen once. Sequenced: peripheral blood. The receptors were sampled from a woman aged 65 to 85 with COVID-19, enrolled during active disease. The CDR3 runs from the conserved cysteine through the conserved F or W. A D gene is named only where the DNA matches it firmly. Rows give clone size only sometimes, using once, few, many, or a class for an expanded clone.

J | size | D | V | CDR3 | DNA
TRBJ2-3 | . | TRBD1 | TRBV5-8 | CASSSLTGITTDTQYF | TGTGCCAGCAGCTCGTTGACAGGGATCACCACAGATACGCAGTATTTT
TRBJ2-3 | . | TRBD1 | TRBV2 | CASSDRGLTDTQYF | TGTGCCAGCAGTGACAGGGGGCTCACAGATACGCAGTATTTT
TRBJ1-1 | . | . | TRBV4-3 | CASSQDIRGKAFF | TGCGCCAGCAGCCAAGATATTCGGGGGAAAGCTTTCTTT
TRBJ2-1 | once | TRBD2 | TRBV14 | CASSLGLATEQFF | TGTGCCAGCAGCCTGGGACTAGCAACTGAGCAGTTCTTC
TRBJ1-2 | . | . | TRBV6-5 | CASSALGGYGYTF | TGTGCCAGCAGCGCCCTCGGCGGCTATGGCTACACCTTC
TRBJ2-7 | . | . | TRBV2 | CASSGYLAGFSEQYF | TGTGCCAGCAGTGGGTATTTGGCAGGGTTCTCCGAGCAGTACTTC
TRBJ2-1 | . | . | TRBV2 | CASSEGLTTEIF | TGTGCCAGCAGTGAAGGACTAACCACGGAGATCTTC
TRBJ2-3 | . | . | TRBV11-2 | CASSSALRGWRTDTQYF | TGTGCCAGCAGCTCGGCCTTGAGGGGGTGGAGGACAGATACGCAGTATTTT
TRBJ1-2 | . | TRBD1 | TRBV10-3 | CAIRTDRENYGYTF | TGTGCCATCAGAACGGACAGGGAGAACTATGGCTACACCTTC
TRBJ1-2 | many | TRBD1 | TRBV3-1/TRBV3-2 | CASSQDRGPGYTF | TGTGCCAGCAGCCAAGATAGGGGGCCTGGCTACACCTTC
TRBJ2-1 | . | TRBD1 | TRBV11-1 | CASSYGQGPYNEQFF | TGTGCCAGCAGCTATGGACAGGGGCCGTACAATGAGCAGTTCTTC
TRBJ2-4 | . | . | TRBV29-1 | CSVRIDTNIQYF | TGCAGCGTCCGGATCGACACAAACATTCAGTACTTC
TRBJ2-2 | . | TRBD2 | TRBV2 | CASRRYTGTTTGELFF | TGTGCCAGCAGGAGATATACCGGGACTACCACCGGGGAGCTGTTTTTT
TRBJ1-1 | . | TRBD1 | TRBV5-1 | CASSPGTGNTEAFF | TGCGCCAGCAGCCCCGGGACAGGGAACACTGAAGCTTTCTTT
TRBJ2-3 | . | TRBD2 | TRBV3-1/TRBV3-2 | CASSQGGTKAGTQYF | TGTGCCAGCAGCCAAGGGGGGACTAAGGCTGGTACGCAGTATTTT
TRBJ1-1 | once | . | TRBV6-2/TRBV6-3 | CASSWAQGGNTEAFF | TGTGCCAGCAGTTGGGCCCAGGGTGGGAACACTGAAGCTTTCTTT
TRBJ2-7 | many | . | TRBV12-3/TRBV12-4 | CASSRGALEQYF | TGTGCCAGCAGTCGTGGAGCGCTCGAGCAGTACTTC
TRBJ1-2 | . | TRBD1 | TRBV9 | CASSVAPDRVYGYTF | TGTGCCAGCAGCGTAGCCCCGGACAGGGTATATGGCTACACCTTC
TRBJ2-2 | once | TRBD1 | TRBV29-1 | CSVEDRDRGLTGELFF | TGCAGCGTTGAAGACCGGGACAGGGGCCTCACCGGGGAGCTGTTTTTT
TRBJ1-2 | . | . | TRBV2 | CASSESPRGNYGYTF | TGTGCCAGCAGTGAATCCCCTAGAGGGAACTATGGCTACACCTTC
TRBJ2-2 | . | . | TRBV6-5 | CASGTSTELFF | TGTGCCAGCGGCACCTCCACGGAGCTGTTTTTT
TRBJ2-1 | . | TRBD2 | TRBV2 | CASSEMDGRGSEQFF | TGTGCCAGCAGTGAAATGGACGGGAGGGGGAGTGAGCAGTTCTTC
TRBJ2-1 | few | . | TRBV18 | CASSPALAENNEQFF | TGTGCCAGCTCACCGGCTTTGGCAGAAAACAATGAGCAGTTCTTC
TRBJ2-3 | . | TRBD2 | TRBV24-1 | CATSVGTSGSTDTQYF | TGTGCCACCAGTGTTGGGACTAGCGGGAGCACAGATACGCAGTATTTT
TRBJ2-7 | . | . | TRBV7-2 | CASSLEAGNYEQYF | TGTGCCAGCAGCTTAGAGGCAGGGAACTACGAGCAGTACTTC
TRBJ2-3 | . | . | TRBV30 | CAWSVIGGYTDTQYF | TGTGCCTGGAGTGTGATAGGGGGATACACAGATACGCAGTATTTT
TRBJ1-1 | . | . | TRBV2 | CASSPRQEGEAFF | TGTGCCAGCAGTCCCCGGCAAGAGGGAGAAGCTTTCTTT
TRBJ1-2 | . | TRBD1 | TRBV2 | CAGVSPQTGVSLNYGYTF | TGTGCCGGCGTATCTCCCCAAACAGGGGTGAGTTTGAACTATGGCTACACCTTC
TRBJ1-5 | . | . | TRBV10-2 | CASSPSNSNQPQHF | TGCGCCAGCAGTCCCAGTAATAGCAATCAGCCCCAGCATTTT
TRBJ2-2 | . | TRBD1 | TRBV24-1 | CATSESTGANTGELFF | TGTGCCACCAGTGAGTCCACAGGGGCGAACACCGGGGAGCTGTTTTTT
TRBJ2-6 | . | . | TRBV24-1 | CATSVTGVGRLKSSGANVLTF | TGTGCCACCAGTGTGACAGGTGTTGGAAGACTTAAGAGCTCTGGGGCCAACGTCCTGACTTTC
TRBJ2-3 | . | . | TRBV13 | CASSSGGSFTDTQYF | TGTGCCAGCAGCTCCGGCGGATCCTTCACAGATACGCAGTATTTT
TRBJ2-7 | . | TRBD2 | TRBV9 | CASSVGQAGAPYEQYF | TGTGCCAGCAGCGTAGGGCAAGCGGGGGCCCCCTACGAGCAGTACTTC
TRBJ2-5 | few | TRBD1 | TRBV24-1 | CATSRTGEVAETQYF | TGTGCCACCAGTCGGACAGGGGAGGTGGCGGAGACCCAGTACTTC
TRBJ2-5 | . | . | TRBV5-8 | CASSLVERTTQETQYF | TGTGCCAGCAGCTTGGTGGAGAGAACGACCCAAGAGACCCAGTACTTC
TRBJ2-2 | . | TRBD2 | TRBV7-2 | CASSLGGRSIIGELFF | TGTGCCAGCAGCTTAGGCGGGAGGAGTATTATCGGGGAGCTGTTTTTT
TRBJ2-4 | . | TRBD1 | TRBV28 | CASRRTGGDIQYF | TGTGCCAGCAGGCGGACAGGGGGGGACATTCAGTACTTC
TRBJ1-1 | . | . | TRBV15 | CATSRGGGMNTEAFF | TGTGCCACCAGCAGAGGGGGGGGGATGAACACTGAAGCTTTCTTT
TRBJ2-5 | . | TRBD2 | TRBV28 | CASSWTGAGGSPGTQYF | TGTGCCAGCAGTTGGACAGGAGCGGGAGGATCGCCGGGGACCCAGTACTTC
TRBJ1-1 | . | TRBD1 | TRBV19 | CASSIGRGVRTEAFF | TGTGCCAGTAGTATCGGCAGGGGGGTTCGGACTGAAGCTTTCTTT
TRBJ2-7 | once | TRBD1 | TRBV28 | CASSSPGTGLTYEQYF | TGTGCCAGCAGTAGCCCCGGGACAGGGCTAACCTACGAGCAGTACTTC
TRBJ2-7 | . | . | TRBV6-5 | CASSGEQFSYEQYF | TGTGCCAGCAGCGGAGAGCAATTCTCCTACGAGCAGTACTTC
TRBJ2-5 | . | TRBD2 | TRBV19 | CASSIASGIGETQYF | TGTGCCAGTAGTATAGCTAGCGGGATCGGGGAGACCCAGTACTTC
TRBJ2-2 | . | TRBD2 | TRBV7-2 | CASSLATSPRRGELFF | TGTGCCAGCAGCTTAGCGACTAGCCCCAGAAGGGGGGAGCTGTTTTTT
TRBJ1-2 | . | . | TRBV9 | CASSGYREVHGYTF | TGTGCCAGCAGCGGATACAGGGAAGTGCATGGCTACACCTTC
TRBJ1-4 | . | TRBD1 | TRBV28 | CASESPRDRGQLKLFF | TGTGCCAGCGAGTCTCCCCGGGACAGGGGGCAACTAAAACTGTTTTTT
TRBJ1-3 | few | . | TRBV5-6 | CASSLRQGYGNTIYF | TGTGCCAGCAGCTTGAGGCAGGGTTACGGAAACACCATATATTTT
TRBJ1-2 | . | TRBD1 | TRBV6-6 | CASRPGTGEGYGYTF | TGTGCCAGCAGACCAGGGACAGGGGAAGGCTATGGCTACACCTTC
TRBJ1-1 | once | . | TRBV18 | CASSPQTAQIEAFF | TGTGCCAGCTCACCACAGACAGCGCAAATTGAAGCTTTCTTT
TRBJ2-5 | . | . | TRBV2 | CASSRGAGETQYF | TGTGCCAGCAGTCGGGGGGCCGGGGAGACCCAGTACTTC
TRBJ2-5 | . | . | TRBV7-9 | CASSLALASEETQYF | TGTGCCAGCAGCTTAGCTCTGGCTAGCGAAGAGACCCAGTACTTC